The 9 T cell receptor beta chains below come from one sample, sequenced in a study of cytotoxic CD8 clonotypes in ibrutinib-treated CLL. Sequencing was performed with immunoSEQ multiplex PCR; in TCRdb, only in-frame clones are kept and a portion is missing. The table has about 50,000 clones, 50% to 65% seen once. The sample here was PBMCs, taken at disease progression, from a patient treated with ibrutinib. These receptors all stem from a human donor with chronic lymphocytic leukemia.

The chain combines TRBV30 with TRBJ1-6; D unclear. The CDR3 loop spans 13 amino acids. The V end was cut by 2 bases, the J end by 3 bases, with 5 bases between. Per the germline V gene, CDR1 is GTSNPN and CDR2 is SVGIG (reference sequence). The CDR3 loop reads CAWSFDYNSPLHF. The CDR3 DNA is TGTGCCTGGAGTTTCGACTATAATTCACCCCTCCACTTT.

J is TRBJ1-2 and V is TRBV2; D gene ambiguous. V gave up 6 bases and J gave up 3 bases, with 17 bases separating them. The CDR3 loop spans 15 amino acids. The germline CDR1 and CDR2 sequences are SNHLY and FYNNEI. The chain's CDR3 is CASRDALAVHYGYTF. As DNA, the CDR3 is TGTGCCAGCAGAGATGCCCTAGCCGTTCACTATGGCTACACCTTC.

Here the CDR3 reads CASSLREGKRNEQFF. DNA for the CDR3: TGTGCCAGCAGTTTGCGGGAGGGTAAGCGCAATGAGCAGTTCTTC. The chain combines TRBV27 with TRBJ2-1, with 9 nucleotides matching TRBD2. The CDR3 length is 15 residues. The germline CDR1 and CDR2 sequences are MNHEY and SMNVEV (reference sequence). The V gene end was trimmed by 3 bases and the J gene end by 6 bases; junction bases not matched to a gene: 6.

The chain links TRBV6-5 to TRBJ2-1; D remains ambiguous. The CDR3 has 13 residues. Germline V lookup: CDR1 MNHEY, CDR2 SVGAGI. Between the trimmed V and J ends, which lost 4 bases and 7 bases, there was a span of 11 bases. The CDR3 DNA reads as TGTGCCAGCAGTTCCGAGGCTTGGAATGAGCAGTTCTTC. Translation gives CASSSEAWNEQFF.

This clone was counted only a few times. The J gene is TRBJ1-5, the V gene TRBV4-1; TRBD1 matches 7 bases. CDR3 size: 18 residues. Trimming removed 3 bases from V and 3 bases from J; junction bases left unmatched: 14. Germline V CDR1 and CDR2: MGHRA, YSYEKL. The CDR3 sequence is CASSQRIQGTLVNQPQHF. CDR3 sequence (DNA): TGCGCCAGCAGCCAGAGAATACAGGGGACTCTTGTCAATCAGCCCCAGCATTTT.

This clone was seen only a few times. The J gene is TRBJ1-2, the V gene TRBV7-8; no clear D. V shed 2 bases and J shed 8 bases, with 15 bases lying between them. The germline V gene has CDR1 SGHVS and CDR2 FQNEAQ. The CDR3 is 14 residues long. In DNA form, the CDR3 reads TGTGCCAGCAGCTTATTTACCTCAGAGAAAGGCTACACCTTC. It is translated as CASSLFTSEKGYTF.

The chain has TRBV9 and TRBJ2-3; 10 bases agree with TRBD2. CDR3 length: 17 amino acids. Per the germline V gene, CDR1 is SGDLS and CDR2 is YYNGEE. V trimming: 3 bases; J trimming: 4 bases; junction bases outside the gene matches: 11. The CDR3 is CASSAGTSVSWADTQYF. The CDR3 DNA is TGTGCCAGCAGCGCCGGGACTAGCGTTTCATGGGCAGATACGCAGTATTTT. Supplemented by reference TRBV9 and TRBJ2-3, the full variable domain reads DSGVTQTPKHLITATGQRVTLRCSPRSGDLSVYWYQQSLDQGLQFLIQYYNGEERAKGNILERFSAQQFPDLHSELNLSSLELGDSALYFCASSAGTSVSWADTQYFGPGTRLTVL.

This clone has more than one count but fewer than ten. V and J are TRBV28 and TRBJ1-3; D unresolved. Trimming took 1 base from V and 4 from J, leaving 14 bases between them. CDR1 MDHEN and CDR2 SYDVKM come from the germline V gene. This CDR3 has 16 amino acids. CDR3 amino acids: CASSLSVSTAGNTIYF. The CDR3 DNA sequence: TGTGCCAGCAGTTTATCTGTATCTACAGCCGGAAACACCATATATTTT. Together with reference TRBV28 and TRBJ1-3, the CDR3 gives the full variable domain: DVKVTQSSRYLVKRTGEKVFLECVQDMDHENMFWYRQDPGLGLRLIYFSYDVKMKEKGDIPEGYSVSREKKERFSLILESASTNQTSMYLCASSLSVSTAGNTIYFGEGSWLTVV.

This chain links TRBV27 with TRBJ2-5; TRBD2 is a possible D gene (6 bases). Trimming cost V 5 bases and J 3 bases, with 16 bases left between them. The CDR3 loop spans 15 amino acids. The germline V gene has CDR1 MNHEY and CDR2 SMNVEV (reference sequence). The DNA of the CDR3 is TGTGCCAGCAGTAGACTAGGCCAGCTGGAAGAGACCCAGTACTTC. It yields the protein CASSRLGQLEETQYF.